Below are 18 T cell receptor beta chains sequenced from a single sample in a study of blood T cell repertoires in COVID-19. The method was immunoSEQ multiplex PCR; TCRdb's version includes in-frame clones alone and lacks a portion of them. The sample includes about 140,000 clones, 80% to 90% of them seen just once. Sequenced: peripheral blood. Every receptor here comes from an older woman with acute or convalescent COVID-19.

The V and J genes are TRBV7-9 and TRBJ2-7; TRBD2 aligns across 7 bases. The CDR3 sequence is 14 residues long. CDR1 is SEHNR and CDR2 is FQNEAQ in the germline V gene (reference sequence). V lost 2 bases and J lost 5; bases outside the gene matches: 6. In DNA form, the CDR3 reads TGTGCCAGCAGCTTATCAGCGGGGTCCCACGAGCAGTACTTC. Amino acid sequence: CASSLSAGSHEQYF. The full variable domain, with the rest looked up from reference TRBV7-9 and TRBJ2-7, is DTGVSQNPRHKITKRGQNVTFRCDPISEHNRLYWYRQTLGQGPEFLTYFQNEAQLEKSRLLSDRFSAERPKGSFSTLEIQRTEQGDSAMYLCASSLSAGSHEQYFGPGTRLTVT.

The chain joins TRBV4-2 to TRBJ1-4; 9 positions agree with TRBD1. This CDR3 has 17 residues. The germline gives CDR1 LGHNA, CDR2 YNFKEQ. The trim removed 1 base at V and 2 bases at J, leaving 5 bases unmatched. CDR3 amino acids: CASSQGDRVGTNEKLFF. The CDR3 DNA sequence: TGTGCCAGCAGCCAAGGGGACAGGGTCGGGACTAATGAAAAACTGTTTTTT.

CDR3 sequence reads: CASSQEGGQPLSNTEAFF. CDR3 nucleotides: TGCGCCAGCAGCCAAGAAGGGGGACAGCCCCTCTCGAACACTGAAGCTTTCTTT. V gene TRBV4-1 combines with J gene TRBJ1-1, with 7 bases matching TRBD1. Germline V gives CDR1 MGHRA, CDR2 YSYEKL. The CDR3 has 18 amino acids. V gave up 0 bases and J gave up 1 base; unmatched junction bases: 11.

This clone was observed once. The chain carries TRBV4-2 and TRBJ2-3, with no clear D. Germline V CDR1 and CDR2: LGHNA, YNFKEQ. Trimming took 0 bases from V and 0 from J, leaving 16 bases between them. CDR3 length: 18 residues. The CDR3: CASSQDLGFRQSTDTQYF. Written as DNA, the CDR3 is TGTGCCAGCAGCCAAGATCTTGGTTTTCGCCAGAGCACAGATACGCAGTATTTT.

The chain combines TRBV6-2 or TRBV6-3 with TRBJ1-2; D not certain. CDR1 and CDR2 from the germline V gene are MNHEY and SVGEGT. The CDR3 has 15 amino acids. V shed 0 bases and J shed 7 bases, with 15 bases lying between them. This CDR3 reads CASSYSRQAAGGYTF. The CDR3 DNA reads as TGTGCCAGCAGTTACTCGAGGCAGGCCGCGGGTGGCTACACCTTC.

V gene TRBV9 combines with J gene TRBJ2-4; TRBD2 is a possible D gene (5 bases). The CDR3 consists of 14 residues. V was cut by 2 bases and J by 9 bases, with 15 bases left in between. The germline CDR1 and CDR2 sequences are SGDLS and YYNGEE. The CDR3 DNA follows: TGTGCCAGCAGCGTCGGGATCCAAGAGCTCATTCAGTACTTC. Translated, it gives CASSVGIQELIQYF.

The chain uses TRBV4-1 and TRBJ2-1; possible D gene TRBD1, 6 bases. Trimming removed 1 base at V and 7 bases at J, with 14 bases between. The CDR3 totals 15 residues. Germline loops: CDR1 MGHRA, CDR2 YSYEKL. The CDR3 loop reads CASSQVESRGNEQFF. The CDR3 bases are TGCGCCAGCAGCCAAGTAGAGAGCAGGGGAAATGAGCAGTTCTTC.

This sequence joins TRBV29-1 and TRBJ2-5; D gene unclear. The V and J ends lost 0 bases and 0 bases respectively, with 8 bases between them. Germline lookup yields CDR1 SQVTM and CDR2 ANQGSEA. This CDR3 is built from 14 residues. Written as DNA, the CDR3 is TGCAGCGTTGAAGATCCTTTGTACCAAGAGACCCAGTACTTC. Amino acids: CSVEDPLYQETQYF.

The chain recombines TRBV7-2 with TRBJ2-1; 8 bases agree with TRBD1. The CDR3 sequence is 14 residues long. After removal of 5 bases from V and 7 bases from J, the junction contained 7 bases not matched to a gene. Per germline, CDR1 SGHTA and CDR2 FQGNSA. CDR3 sequence reads: CASSPGQGKNEQFF. CDR3 DNA: TGTGCCAGCAGCCCCGGACAGGGTAAAAATGAGCAGTTCTTC.

The chain uses TRBV6-5 and TRBJ1-2; 11 bases agree with TRBD1. The CDR3 is 16 amino acids. V was pared by 4 bases and J by 2 bases, with 6 bases of the junction left unmatched. The germline V gene has CDR1 MNHEY and CDR2 SVGAGI. The CDR3, as DNA: TGTGCCAGCAGTTCCCCAGGGGACAGGGGGAACTATGGCTACACCTTC. This gives the protein CASSSPGDRGNYGYTF.

J is TRBJ2-3 and V is TRBV14; no clear D. V shed 4 bases and J shed 3 bases, with 5 bases lying between them. Per germline, CDR1 SGHDN and CDR2 FVKESK. The CDR3 extends over 12 amino acids. In DNA, the CDR3 is TGTGCCAGCAGCCCGCGGACAGATACGCAGTATTTT. Its protein is CASSPRTDTQYF.

The chain employs TRBV18 and TRBJ1-1, with D possibly matching TRBD1 (6 bases). V was cut by 3 bases and J by 1 base, with 12 bases left in between. The V gene's germline CDR1 is KGHSH and CDR2 LQKENI. CDR3 length: 15 amino acids. CDR3 in amino acids: CASSPRTDPNTEAFF. The CDR3 DNA reads as TGTGCCAGCTCACCTCGGACAGACCCGAACACTGAAGCTTTCTTT.

The chain carries TRBV19 and TRBJ1-6; unclear D gene. V was pared by 3 bases and J by 8 bases, with 14 bases between. Germline V gives CDR1 LNHDA, CDR2 SQIVND (reference sequence). The CDR3 is 15 residues long. The CDR3 reads CASSIGPLGDSPLHF. The CDR3 region has the DNA TGTGCCAGTAGTATTGGGCCCCTTGGCGATTCACCCCTCCACTTT.

The rearrangement links TRBV6-1 to TRBJ1-6; 7 bases fit TRBD1. Trimming took 3 bases from V and 10 from J; bases not matched to a gene: 3. The CDR3 has 13 residues. Per the germline V gene, CDR1 is MNHNS and CDR2 is SASEGT. The CDR3 DNA reads as TGTGCCAGCAGTGAGACAGGGTGGTCACCCCTCCACTTT. This encodes CASSETGWSPLHF.

The chain links TRBV19 to TRBJ1-5, with D perhaps TRBD1 (5 bases). This CDR3 comprises 18 residues. CDR1 is LNHDA and CDR2 is SQIVND in the germline V gene (reference sequence). V lost 1 base to trimming and J lost 0 bases, with 16 bases between them. The CDR3 protein is CASSIGQTDLYSNQPQHF. CDR3 DNA sequence: TGTGCCAGTAGTATAGGCCAGACAGACCTCTATAGCAATCAGCCCCAGCATTTT.

This chain connects TRBV6-5 to TRBJ1-6, with 10 bases lining up with TRBD1. This CDR3 spans 15 amino acids. Germline V gives CDR1 MNHEY, CDR2 SVGAGI. Germline trimming cut 6 bases from V and 7 bases from J; bases unmatched to any gene: 6. CDR3 nucleotides: TGTGCCAGCAGAGTTCCGGGACAGGGGAATTCACCCCTCCACTTT. Translated: CASRVPGQGNSPLHF.

The chain combines TRBV18 with TRBJ2-4, with D unclear. The CDR3 has 15 residues. Germline V gives CDR1 KGHSH, CDR2 LQKENI. V lost 2 bases and J lost 6, with 14 bases in between. Here the CDR3 reads CASSPDGASRNIQYF. The CDR3 region has the DNA TGTGCCAGCTCACCAGATGGAGCAAGCCGAAACATTCAGTACTTC. Based on the CDR3 plus reference TRBV18 and TRBJ2-4, the full variable domain is NAGVMQNPRHLVRRRGQEARLRCSPMKGHSHVYWYRQLPEEGLKFMVYLQKENIIDESGMPKERFSAEFPKEGPSILRIQQVVRGDSAAYFCASSPDGASRNIQYFGAGTRLSVL.

This sequence joins TRBV15 and TRBJ1-6; D perhaps matches TRBD1 (5 bases). Germline V CDR1 and CDR2: LNHNV, YYDKDF (reference sequence). V lost 0 bases to trimming and J lost 8 bases, with 11 bases between them. The CDR3 has 15 residues. CDR3 coding DNA: TGTGCCACCAGCAGAGACGGACATCCCGATTCACCCCTCCACTTT. Translating it yields CATSRDGHPDSPLHF.